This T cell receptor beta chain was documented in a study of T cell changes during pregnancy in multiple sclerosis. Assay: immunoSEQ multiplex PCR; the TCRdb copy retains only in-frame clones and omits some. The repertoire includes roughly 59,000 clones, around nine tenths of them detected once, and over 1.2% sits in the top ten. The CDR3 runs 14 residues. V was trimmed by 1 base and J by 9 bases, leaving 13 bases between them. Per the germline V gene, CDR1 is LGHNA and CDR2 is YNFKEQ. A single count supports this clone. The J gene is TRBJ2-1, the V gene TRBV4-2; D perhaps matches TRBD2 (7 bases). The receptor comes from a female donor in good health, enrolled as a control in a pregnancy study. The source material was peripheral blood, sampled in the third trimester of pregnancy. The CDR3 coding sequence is TGTGCCAGCAGCCAAGGAGGCGGGGGCAGTGAGCAGTTCTTC. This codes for CASSQGGGGSEQFF.